This entry features one TCR beta chain sequence. Its antigen is currently unknown. The sample originates from a study of cytomegalovirus exposure and HLA in healthy donors. Broader study findings: The listing of some 170 TCR beta chains classed them as cytomegalovirus-associated.

Trimming shortened V by 4 bases and J by 5 bases, and 10 bases separated the two germline ends. Germline V gives CDR1 SGHRS, CDR2 YFSETQ. The CDR3 contains 13 residues. The PCR used 60 Vbeta and 13 Jbeta primers. Clones were sequenced by immunoSEQ multiplex PCR, and TCRdb holds only the in-frame ones, with some missing. The sample shows about 160,000 clones, about 77% of them seen only once. The TCR comes from a woman aged 50 to 60 in good health and CMV-seronegative. V and J are TRBV5-1 and TRBJ2-1, with a tentative D call TRBD2 (5 bases). The specimen sequenced was PBMCs. CDR3 in DNA: TGCGCCAGCAGCAGAGGACTTGACAATGAGCAGTTCTTC. It yields the protein CASSRGLDNEQFF.